This T cell receptor (beta chain) was obtained from a study of technical replicates of blood from four donors. Clones were read by immunoSEQ multiplex PCR, and TCRdb kept only the in-frame ones, dropping some. The sample has 75,000 to 95,000 clones, around 90% seen once. Per the germline V gene, CDR1 is DFQATT and CDR2 is SNEGSKA (reference sequence). The V end lost 3 bases, the J end lost 2 bases, and 5 bases lay between the germline ends. This CDR3 is 11 amino acids long. The sequence came from a human donor in good health. The sequenced sample consisted of T cells isolated from PBMCs. The rearrangement links TRBV20-1 to TRBJ2-7, with D possibly being TRBD2 (5 bases). CDR3 coding DNA: TGCAGTGCTAGCGGGGCCTACGAGCAGTACTTC. Amino acids: CSASGAYEQYF.